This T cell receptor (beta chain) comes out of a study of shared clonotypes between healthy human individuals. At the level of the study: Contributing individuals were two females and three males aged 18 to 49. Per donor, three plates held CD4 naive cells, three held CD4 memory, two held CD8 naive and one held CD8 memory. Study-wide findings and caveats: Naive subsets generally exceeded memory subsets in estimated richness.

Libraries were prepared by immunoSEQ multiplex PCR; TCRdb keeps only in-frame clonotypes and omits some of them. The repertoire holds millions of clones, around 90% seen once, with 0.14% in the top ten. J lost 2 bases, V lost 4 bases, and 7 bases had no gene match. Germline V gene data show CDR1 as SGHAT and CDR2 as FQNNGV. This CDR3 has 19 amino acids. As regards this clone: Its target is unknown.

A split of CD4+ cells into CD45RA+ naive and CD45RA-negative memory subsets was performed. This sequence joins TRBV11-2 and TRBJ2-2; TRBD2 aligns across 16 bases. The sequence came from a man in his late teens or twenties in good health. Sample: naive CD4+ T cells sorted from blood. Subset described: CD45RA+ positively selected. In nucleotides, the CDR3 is TGTGCCAGCAGCTACCCGGGACTAGCGGGAGGGCGAAACACCGGGGAGCTGTTTTTT. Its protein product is CASSYPGLAGGRNTGELFF.